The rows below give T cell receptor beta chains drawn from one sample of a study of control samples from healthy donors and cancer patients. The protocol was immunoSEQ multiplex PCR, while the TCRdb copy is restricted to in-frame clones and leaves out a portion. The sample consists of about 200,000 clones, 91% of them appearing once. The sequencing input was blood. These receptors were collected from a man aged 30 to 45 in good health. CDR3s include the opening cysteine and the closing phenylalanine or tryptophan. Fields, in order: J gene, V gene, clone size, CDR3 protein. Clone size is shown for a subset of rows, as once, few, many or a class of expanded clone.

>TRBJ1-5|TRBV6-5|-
CASRWDRDTIQPQHF
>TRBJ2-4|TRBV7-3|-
CASSPGRGVGDIQYF
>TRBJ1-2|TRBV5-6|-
CASSIPDGYTF
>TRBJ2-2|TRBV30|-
CAWSENTGELFF
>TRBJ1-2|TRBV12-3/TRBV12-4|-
CASSDSYGYTF
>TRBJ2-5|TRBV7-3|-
CASSLGGTGQQETQYF
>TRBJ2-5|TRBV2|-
CASSEGGGPPRAQYF
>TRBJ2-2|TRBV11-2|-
CASSTASSFGELFF
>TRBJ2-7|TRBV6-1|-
CASSEGPPGPQGEQYF
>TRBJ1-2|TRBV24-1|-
CATSELGQPYGYTF
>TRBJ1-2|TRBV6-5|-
CASNTRREGGYTF
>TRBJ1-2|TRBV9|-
CASSKGYRHYGYTF
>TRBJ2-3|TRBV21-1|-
CASSKRGERTDTQYF
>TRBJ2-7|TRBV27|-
CASSLTGYYEQYF
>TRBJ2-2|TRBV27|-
CASSFGTVVPGELFF
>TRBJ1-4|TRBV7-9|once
CATHRTTNEKLFF
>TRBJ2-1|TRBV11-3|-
CASSKGTSGGRNEQFF
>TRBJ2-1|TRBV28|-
CASSPRAGTGNNGQFF
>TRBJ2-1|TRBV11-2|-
CASSFFGRVNEQFF
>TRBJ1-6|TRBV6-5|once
CASKDLYNSPLHF
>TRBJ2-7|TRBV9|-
CASSVTASPRDEQYF
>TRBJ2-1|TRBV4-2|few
CASRRQGVAGGSDNEQFF
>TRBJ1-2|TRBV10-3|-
CAISDGYYGYTF
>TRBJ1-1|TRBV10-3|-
CAISELGQAEEAFF
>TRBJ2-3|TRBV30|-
CAREAGSGHTDTQYF
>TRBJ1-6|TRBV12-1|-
CASSCSGRSYNSPLHF
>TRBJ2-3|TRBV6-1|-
CASSEKRALTDTQYF
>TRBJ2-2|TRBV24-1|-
CATSRDRSPTGELFF
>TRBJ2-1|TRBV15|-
CATSRDFAYNEQFF
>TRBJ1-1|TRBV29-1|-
CSVVNRMNTEAFF
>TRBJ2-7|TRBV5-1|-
CASSRTGTGNRREQYF
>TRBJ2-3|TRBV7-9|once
CASSLASGGETDTQYF
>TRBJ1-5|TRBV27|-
CASSLSRPYQPQHF
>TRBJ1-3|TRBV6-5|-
CASSLDRYSGNTIYF
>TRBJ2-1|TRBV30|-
CAWGLAGGHNEQFF
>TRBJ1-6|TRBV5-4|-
CASSPARAVSPLHF
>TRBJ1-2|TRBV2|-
CASRQDKKGYTF
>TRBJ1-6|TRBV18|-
CASSPMGVSYNSPLHF
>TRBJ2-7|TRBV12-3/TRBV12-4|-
CASSFEGSYEQYF
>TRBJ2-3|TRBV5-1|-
CASSLPQLVNADTQYF
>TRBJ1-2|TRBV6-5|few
CASSPGQGRQNGYTF
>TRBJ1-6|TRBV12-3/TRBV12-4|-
CASRGLVNSPLHF
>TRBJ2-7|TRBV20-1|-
CSASTDVAYEQYF
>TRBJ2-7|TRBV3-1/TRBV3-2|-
CASSPRDRDYEQYF
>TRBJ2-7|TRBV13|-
CASSLGQVGEQYF
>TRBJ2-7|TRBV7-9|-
CASSLYESGGSYEQYF
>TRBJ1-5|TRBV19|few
CATRPEWSNQPQHF
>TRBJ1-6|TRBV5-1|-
CASSLDPGWGSPLHF
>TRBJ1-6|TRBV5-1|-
CASSSGTGGDSPLHF
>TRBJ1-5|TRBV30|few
CAWSPGQGSSQPQHF
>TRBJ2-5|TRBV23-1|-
CASSQSREGSTQETQYF
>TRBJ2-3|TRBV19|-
CASSMVIKGAGLTDTQYF
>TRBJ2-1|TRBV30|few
CAWSELAGGEQFF
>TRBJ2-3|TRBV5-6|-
CASSLRAGGRTDTQYF
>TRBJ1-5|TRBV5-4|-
CASSLEGDSLGPQHF
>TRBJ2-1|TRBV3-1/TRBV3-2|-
CASSQDAGAGYNEQFF